Listed here are 4 T cell receptor beta chains from one sample, sequenced in a study of T-cell memory formation after mild COVID-19. TCRdb processed the 5' RACE reads anew with MiXCR; each CDR3 protein has one entry. This table has around 250,000 distinct CDR3 sequences, 8% to 9.5% appearing once. Material for sequencing was PBMCs or a T cell subset sorted from them (not recorded which). The receptors derive from a man younger than 30 who had mild COVID-19 (a few samples of this study predate the infection). Cell type and time point are not known.

This clonotype was detected only a few times. The V call is TRBV10-3, the J call TRBJ1-5; no clear D gene. Trimming cost V 6 bases and J 6 bases, with 12 bases left between them. This CDR3 comprises 13 residues. Germline loops: CDR1 ENHRY, CDR2 SYGVKD. This CDR3 is CAISPLDGQPQHF. The CDR3 DNA follows: TGTGCCATCAGCCCCCTTGACGGTCAGCCCCAGCATTTT.

The rearrangement links TRBV5-1 to TRBJ1-3; no clear D. Germline V gene lookup returns CDR1 SGHRS and CDR2 YFSETQ. The CDR3 contains 16 residues. The V end lost 0 bases, the J end lost 0 bases, and 10 bases lay between the germline ends. In DNA form, the CDR3 reads TGCGCCAGCAGCTTGGACGTCAGACACTCTGGAAACACCATATATTTT. It encodes CASSLDVRHSGNTIYF.

This chain joins TRBV15 and TRBJ2-3, with 8 bases that match TRBD2. This CDR3 has 15 residues. Germline assignment: CDR1 LNHNV and CDR2 YYDKDF (reference sequence). V gave up 2 bases and J gave up 8 bases; unmatched junction bases: 9. The CDR3 DNA is TGTGCCACCAGCAGACCCGGGGGGGGGAAGGGTACGCAGTATTTT. Residues: CATSRPGGGKGTQYF.

This clonotype was picked up many times. This chain joins TRBV5-1 and TRBJ1-2; D uncertain. Germline V lookup: CDR1 SGHRS, CDR2 YFSETQ. V was trimmed by 0 bases and J by 2 bases, leaving 14 bases between them. The CDR3 spans 16 residues. The CDR3, as DNA: TGCGCCAGCAGCTTGGCCCAGGTAGGGCCCAACTATGGCTACACCTTC. Translating it yields CASSLAQVGPNYGYTF. Based on the CDR3 plus reference TRBV5-1 and TRBJ1-2, the full variable domain is KAGVTQTPRYLIKTRGQQVTLSCSPISGHRSVSWYQQTPGQGLQFLFEYFSETQRNKGNFPGRFSGRQFSNSRSEMNVSTLELGDSALYLCASSLAQVGPNYGYTFGSGTRLTVV.